Listed below are T cell receptor beta chains from one sample, sequenced in a study of T cell repertoires in cytomegalovirus infection. TCRdb recomputed calls from the reads with MiXCR, one row per CDR3 protein. The sample holds around 330,000 distinct CDR3 sequences, 17% seen once. The sample consisted of PBMCs. The source of these receptors is a human donor in good health (CMV status not recorded). Some clones in this sample may be carry-over from other donors' samples. CDR3s leave out the opening cysteine and the closing phenylalanine or tryptophan. Fields, in order: CDR3 protein, V gene, J gene.

CDR3 protein: SAANAGTGGQNEQF
V gene: TRBV20-1
J gene: TRBJ2-1

CDR3 protein: ASSRGWGEPTDTQY
V gene: TRBV5-6
J gene: TRBJ2-3

CDR3 protein: ASSQDGTGGGWETQY
V gene: TRBV4-3
J gene: TRBJ2-5

CDR3 protein: SVAGGTGGSDEQF
V gene: TRBV29-1
J gene: TRBJ2-1

CDR3 protein: ASSPGTGNGYT
V gene: TRBV7-9
J gene: TRBJ1-2

CDR3 protein: ASSFSVTEQETQY
V gene: TRBV5-5
J gene: TRBJ2-5

CDR3 protein: ASSTGQGYRDIQY
V gene: TRBV5-1
J gene: TRBJ2-4

CDR3 protein: ASSLLLGVGETQY
V gene: TRBV7-7
J gene: TRBJ2-5

CDR3 protein: ASSYSQYYEQY
V gene: TRBV6-5
J gene: TRBJ2-7

CDR3 protein: ASSPSRSRPSYNEQF
V gene: TRBV4-1
J gene: TRBJ2-1

CDR3 protein: ASSQDPDSSSGANVLT
V gene: TRBV4-3
J gene: TRBJ2-6

CDR3 protein: ASSTQTGPSNQPQH
V gene: TRBV5-6
J gene: TRBJ1-5

CDR3 protein: ASSELRDDQPQH
V gene: TRBV6-1
J gene: TRBJ1-5

CDR3 protein: ASSLYSSRMNTEAF
V gene: TRBV5-6
J gene: TRBJ1-1

CDR3 protein: AISDYVGIQAGYT
V gene: TRBV10-3
J gene: TRBJ1-2

CDR3 protein: ASSYRRGSSSYNEQF
V gene: TRBV6-2/TRBV6-3
J gene: TRBJ2-1

CDR3 protein: ASSLGVGQGTYEQY
V gene: TRBV7-2
J gene: TRBJ2-7

CDR3 protein: ASSAGTVTNYGYT
V gene: TRBV5-6
J gene: TRBJ1-2

CDR3 protein: ASSDRGPVAGELF
V gene: TRBV7-4
J gene: TRBJ2-2

CDR3 protein: SVAGTGYNEQF
V gene: TRBV29-1
J gene: TRBJ2-1

CDR3 protein: ASSPGTGSRGGYT
V gene: TRBV18
J gene: TRBJ1-2

CDR3 protein: ASSWDRVGNTIY
V gene: TRBV7-9
J gene: TRBJ1-3

CDR3 protein: ASRRKGGGRSTDTQY
V gene: TRBV7-2
J gene: TRBJ2-3

CDR3 protein: ATSNRVVWH
V gene: TRBV6-2/TRBV6-3
J gene: TRBJ1-5

CDR3 protein: ASSGQGRPETQY
V gene: TRBV6-1
J gene: TRBJ2-5

CDR3 protein: ASRGWGTEAF
V gene: TRBV27
J gene: TRBJ1-1

CDR3 protein: ASSSNVGDTEAF
V gene: TRBV7-2
J gene: TRBJ1-1

CDR3 protein: ASSLGGHTIMNTEAF
V gene: TRBV5-1
J gene: TRBJ1-1

CDR3 protein: ASGPGTPSGTQY
V gene: TRBV7-2
J gene: TRBJ2-3

CDR3 protein: ASSLSSSSYNSPLH
V gene: TRBV7-2
J gene: TRBJ1-6

CDR3 protein: ASSLDFYTEAF
V gene: TRBV11-2
J gene: TRBJ1-1

CDR3 protein: ASSLQPSPNEQY
V gene: TRBV5-1
J gene: TRBJ2-7

CDR3 protein: ASSLLGPAGDTQY
V gene: TRBV7-6
J gene: TRBJ2-3

CDR3 protein: SARAWDRSGGRDGYT
V gene: TRBV20-1
J gene: TRBJ1-2

CDR3 protein: ASSYSSPMFYEQY
V gene: TRBV6-5
J gene: TRBJ2-7

CDR3 protein: ASSPGLAGADTQY
V gene: TRBV7-2
J gene: TRBJ2-3

CDR3 protein: ASSLVRVRVNQPQH
V gene: TRBV7-6
J gene: TRBJ1-5

CDR3 protein: ASSLAGQGYQPQH
V gene: TRBV5-1
J gene: TRBJ1-5

CDR3 protein: ASSPTRPAPLH
V gene: TRBV7-2
J gene: TRBJ1-6

CDR3 protein: ASSAGTGWTEAF
V gene: TRBV6-2/TRBV6-3
J gene: TRBJ1-1

CDR3 protein: ASSQDPLGADPADGELF
V gene: TRBV4-2
J gene: TRBJ2-2

CDR3 protein: ASSETGGGNSPLH
V gene: TRBV5-4
J gene: TRBJ1-6

CDR3 protein: ASRPRGPSGNTIY
V gene: TRBV6-1
J gene: TRBJ1-3

CDR3 protein: ASSSRAGTLGTGELF
V gene: TRBV11-3
J gene: TRBJ2-2

CDR3 protein: ASSLDSGGSYEQY
V gene: TRBV11-3
J gene: TRBJ2-7

CDR3 protein: ASVREGGLTDTQY
V gene: TRBV28
J gene: TRBJ2-3

CDR3 protein: ASSFLFRGTGVYNEQF
V gene: TRBV5-1
J gene: TRBJ2-1

CDR3 protein: ASRRREGHHTDTQY
V gene: TRBV12-3/TRBV12-4
J gene: TRBJ2-3

CDR3 protein: ASSYFAGTSGHSYNEQF
V gene: TRBV6-2/TRBV6-3
J gene: TRBJ2-1

CDR3 protein: ASSLIAQGSEQY
V gene: TRBV12-3/TRBV12-4
J gene: TRBJ2-7

CDR3 protein: ASEGSGNTIY
V gene: TRBV12-3/TRBV12-4
J gene: TRBJ1-3

CDR3 protein: ASSQDYVRTPETQY
V gene: TRBV4-1
J gene: TRBJ2-5

CDR3 protein: SVEVVLRGYGYT
V gene: TRBV29-1
J gene: TRBJ1-2